A selection of T cell receptor beta chains follows, all from one sample in a study of cytomegalovirus exposure and HLA in healthy donors. Profiling relied on immunoSEQ multiplex PCR, and the TCRdb table lists in-frame clones only, not all of them. The sample lists fewer than 200,000 clones, 65% to 85% occurring once. The sample comprised PBMCs. The receptors were gathered from a man aged 55 to 70 in good health and CMV-seronegative. Each CDR3 is given with its conserved first and last residue. A D gene is named only where the DNA matches it firmly. Rows give clone size only sometimes, using once, few, many, or a class for an expanded clone.

clone size	D gene	V gene	J gene	CDR3 DNA	CDR3 protein
.	TRBD1	TRBV4-3	TRBJ1-2	TGCGCCAGCAGCCAAGATCCAGCGGACAGGATCTATGGCTACACCTTC	CASSQDPADRIYGYTF
few	.	TRBV5-4	TRBJ1-1	TGTGCCAGCAGCTTTCCAGGTCAAACTGAAGCTTTCTTT	CASSFPGQTEAFF
.	.	TRBV29-1	TRBJ1-3	TGCAGCGTTGTAACATGGTCCGGGAAGGGAAACACCATATATTTT	CSVVTWSGKGNTIYF
.	.	TRBV19	TRBJ1-2	TGTGCCAGTACCCGACAGTCACTTAACTATGGCTACACCTTC	CASTRQSLNYGYTF
.	TRBD1	TRBV7-2	TRBJ2-7	TGTGCCAGCAGCACGGGAACCGGGACAGCAACCTACGAGCAGTACTTC	CASSTGTGTATYEQYF
.	.	TRBV19	TRBJ1-5	TGTGCCAGCAGGGGTGGAGGCAATCAGCCCCAGCATTTT	CASRGGGNQPQHF
.	TRBD2	TRBV10-2	TRBJ2-1	TGCGCCAGCAGGGAACTAGCGGGAGTGTTGGGTGAGCAGTTCTTC	CASRELAGVLGEQFF
.	TRBD1	TRBV29-1	TRBJ1-2	TGCACCTCAGGGGGGCCCCAAGGCTACACCTTC	CTSGGPQGYTF
.	TRBD2	TRBV29-1	TRBJ2-5	TGCAGCGTTGGGGGGGGTCTACAAGAGACCCAGTACTTC	CSVGGGLQETQYF
.	.	TRBV5-1	TRBJ2-7	TGCGCCAGCAGCTTGCATCCGACTAGCTACGAGCAGTACTTC	CASSLHPTSYEQYF
few	TRBD2	TRBV25-1	TRBJ2-7	TGTGCCAGCATGCCGGCTAGCGGGGGGTTCGACGAGCAGTACTTC	CASMPASGGFDEQYF
.	TRBD1	TRBV6-5	TRBJ1-2	TGTGCCAGCAGTTACGCCGGGACAGGGGGTTATGGCTACACCTTC	CASSYAGTGGYGYTF
.	.	TRBV4-2	TRBJ1-2	TGTGCCAGCAGCCAAGTGACACAGGGTGACGGCTACACCTTC	CASSQVTQGDGYTF
.	.	TRBV10-3	TRBJ2-7	TGTGCCATCAGTGCCATACAGGGCTACGAGCAGTACTTC	CAISAIQGYEQYF
.	.	TRBV6-7	TRBJ1-2	TGTGCCAGCAGCCGCCGCGAGGGTGCGATTTATGGCTACACCTTC	CASSRREGAIYGYTF
.	TRBD2	TRBV11-2	TRBJ2-7	TGTGCCAGCAGACCTACGGGGGGGGAGCAGTACTTC	CASRPTGGEQYF
.	TRBD1	TRBV9	TRBJ2-6	TGTGCCAGCAGCTCTGGGGGGGGGACAGGGGTTTACTCTGGGGCCAACGTCCTGACTTTC	CASSSGGGTGVYSGANVLTF
few	TRBD2	TRBV30	TRBJ2-5	TGTGCCTGGAGTCCGGGGGGGTTAGGGGAGACCCAGTACTTC	CAWSPGGLGETQYF
.	TRBD1	TRBV6-5	TRBJ1-1	TGTGCCAGCAACACGGGACAGGGAATCTCTGAAGCTTTCTTT	CASNTGQGISEAFF
once	.	TRBV11-2	TRBJ2-7	TGTGCCAGCAGCTTAGGGGCAGGGCAAGAGCAGTACTTC	CASSLGAGQEQYF
.	.	TRBV18	TRBJ1-1	TGTGCCAGCTCACCACCCTCGAACACTGAAGCTTTCTTT	CASSPPSNTEAFF
.	TRBD1	TRBV28	TRBJ2-5	TGTGCCAGCAGCCCCGCGGGACAGGGCGAAGAGACCCAGTACTTC	CASSPAGQGEETQYF
.	.	TRBV11-3	TRBJ1-1	TGTGCCAGCAGCTTAGATGAAGAGGATGAAGCTTTCTTT	CASSLDEEDEAFF
.	.	TRBV19	TRBJ1-1	TGTGCCAGCTGCCGGACAATCACTATGAACACTGAAGCTTTCTTT	CASCRTITMNTEAFF
.	TRBD1	TRBV5-1	TRBJ2-5	TGCGCCAGCAGCTTCGGGACAGAACAAGAGACCCAGTACTTC	CASSFGTEQETQYF
few	.	TRBV7-8	TRBJ2-1	TGTGCCAGCAGCTTACGGGAAGGGGGATACAATGAGCAGTTCTTC	CASSLREGGYNEQFF
few	.	TRBV19	TRBJ1-2	TGTGCCAGTAGTATAATTCCGGACAGCGTGGATGGCTACACCTTC	CASSIIPDSVDGYTF
.	TRBD1	TRBV9	TRBJ1-3	TGTGCCAGCAGCGTAGGGACAGGGGGCAATTCTGGAAACACCATATATTTT	CASSVGTGGNSGNTIYF
.	TRBD2	TRBV7-2	TRBJ2-5	TGTGCCACGAGGGGTCCTAGCGGGGGGGCGGGAGAGACCCAGTACTTC	CATRGPSGGAGETQYF
few	TRBD1	TRBV7-2	TRBJ1-2	TGTGCCAGCACCCACCAATCGGGACAGGGACACTCTGACTATGGCTACACCTTC	CASTHQSGQGHSDYGYTF
once	TRBD1	TRBV28	TRBJ1-2	TGTGCCAGCAGTCCAGGGGGTGGTGGCTACACCTTC	CASSPGGGGYTF
.	TRBD1	TRBV7-8	TRBJ1-2	TGTGCCAGCAGCTACCGGGACAGGGAGCCCCTTTCTGGCTACACCTTC	CASSYRDREPLSGYTF
.	.	TRBV29-1	TRBJ2-3	TGCAGCGTTGAAGAATCGGGGGGCACAGATACGCAGTATTTT	CSVEESGGTDTQYF
.	.	TRBV7-9	TRBJ2-7	TGTTCCAGCAGCTTAGCCGGGACTGTAACCTACGAGCAGTACTTC	CSSSLAGTVTYEQYF
few	TRBD2	TRBV6-1	TRBJ2-7	TGTGCCAGCAGTGAAGGCAGCGGGAGGCGATCCTACGAGCAGTACTTC	CASSEGSGRRSYEQYF
.	TRBD2	TRBV18	TRBJ2-1	TGTGCCAGCTCACCACCGGTTCCTAGCGGGGGACTAAGCTCCTACAATGAGCAGTTCTTC	CASSPPVPSGGLSSYNEQFF
once	TRBD2	TRBV5-1	TRBJ2-3	TGCGCCAGCAGCTTAGCGGGGGGTTTAAATAAAGATACGCAGTATTTT	CASSLAGGLNKDTQYF
.	.	TRBV18	TRBJ1-4	TGTGCCAGCTCGCCCCCAAGTACTTCAGGGGAAAAACTGTTTTTT	CASSPPSTSGEKLFF
.	TRBD1	TRBV19	TRBJ1-5	TGTGCCAGTAGTATTAGGGGGCCCAATCAGCCCCAGCATTTT	CASSIRGPNQPQHF
.	.	TRBV19	TRBJ1-2	TGTGCCAGTAGTAGAAACAGGGCCAACTATGGCTACACCTTC	CASSRNRANYGYTF
.	.	TRBV6-6	TRBJ2-2	TGTGCCAGCAGTCGGGTTGCGGGGAACACCGGGGAGCTGTTTTTT	CASSRVAGNTGELFF
.	TRBD2	TRBV10-3	TRBJ2-5	TGTGCCATCAGTGTCGGGAGGCCTACCTCGGAGACCCAGTACTTC	CAISVGRPTSETQYF
.	TRBD1	TRBV5-1	TRBJ2-6	TGCGCCAGCAGCTTGGCCGGGACAGGGGCCCCCTCTGGGGCCAACGTCCTGACTTTC	CASSLAGTGAPSGANVLTF
.	TRBD1	TRBV4-3	TRBJ1-2	TGCGCCAGCAGCCAAGAGCACCGGGACAGCCCTGCTATGACCTATGGCTACACCTTC	CASSQEHRDSPAMTYGYTF
.	.	TRBV10-2	TRBJ2-2	TGCGCCAGCAGTGTGATTGCTGGCGGTGGTACCGGGGAGCTGTTTTTT	CASSVIAGGGTGELFF
.	TRBD2	TRBV18	TRBJ2-3	TGTGCCAGCTCACCACCGTGGACTAGCGGGAGCGATACGCAGTATTTT	CASSPPWTSGSDTQYF
few	TRBD2	TRBV11-2	TRBJ2-1	TGTGCCAGCAGCTTGGGGCTAGCGGGGGGGCAGGAGCAGTTCTTC	CASSLGLAGGQEQFF
.	.	TRBV4-1	TRBJ2-2	TGCGCCAGCAGCCAATCCGCCGTGAGAGGGCCCGGGGAGCTGTTTTTT	CASSQSAVRGPGELFF
.	.	TRBV11-2	TRBJ2-1	TGTGCCAGCAGCTTAGAGGTAGTAAACAATGAGCAGTTCTTC	CASSLEVVNNEQFF
few	TRBD1	TRBV7-6	TRBJ1-5	TGTGCCAGCAGCTCCAGACAGGGTCGGGGCCAGCCCCAGCATTTT	CASSSRQGRGQPQHF
.	TRBD1	TRBV9	TRBJ2-5	TGTGCCAGCAGCGTAGATGGCTCAGGGGGCGTTTCAGAGACCCAGTACTTC	CASSVDGSGGVSETQYF
few	.	TRBV28	TRBJ2-1	TGTGCCAGCAGGATCACAGGGAAGTACAATGAGCAGTTCTTC	CASRITGKYNEQFF
.	.	TRBV5-1	TRBJ2-3	TGCGCCAGCAGCCTGGGGACACAAGGGGCAGATACGCAGTATTTT	CASSLGTQGADTQYF